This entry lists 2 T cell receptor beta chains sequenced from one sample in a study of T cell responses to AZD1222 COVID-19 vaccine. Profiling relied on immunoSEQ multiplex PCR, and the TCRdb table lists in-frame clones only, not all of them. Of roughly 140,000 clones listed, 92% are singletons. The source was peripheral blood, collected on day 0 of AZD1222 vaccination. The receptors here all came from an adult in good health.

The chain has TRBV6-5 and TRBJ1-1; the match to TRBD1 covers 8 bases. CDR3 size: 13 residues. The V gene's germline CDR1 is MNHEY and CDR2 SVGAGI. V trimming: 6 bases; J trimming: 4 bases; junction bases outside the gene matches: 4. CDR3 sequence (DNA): TGTGCCAGCAGCCCCAGGGGGCTCACTGAAGCTTTCTTT. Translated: CASSPRGLTEAFF.

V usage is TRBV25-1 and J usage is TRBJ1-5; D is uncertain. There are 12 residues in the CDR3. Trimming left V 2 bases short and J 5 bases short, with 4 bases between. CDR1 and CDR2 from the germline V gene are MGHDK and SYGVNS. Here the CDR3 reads CASSETDQPQHF. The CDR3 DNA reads TGTGCCAGCAGTGAAACCGATCAGCCCCAGCATTTT.